The T cell receptor beta chain under discussion was sequenced for a study of cytotoxic CD8 clonotypes in ibrutinib-treated CLL. Background on the study: Investigators reported about 24 partial and 2 complete responses; after median around 6 years, about 15 patients remained remitted and some 12 progressed. Notes on the study in general: Clonality went up at ibrutinib response and then declined back toward baseline at progression. Baseline clonality, higher than in age-matched healthy donors, tracked circulating CD8+ T-cell counts.

Regarding this clone: What it recognizes is unknown.

The assay was immunoSEQ multiplex PCR, and TCRdb's table has in-frame clones only and misses some. Of 140,000 to 150,000 clones in the sample, more than 75% are singletons; the top ten hold about 5%. This CDR3 contains 13 residues. V shed 4 bases and J shed 2 bases, with 6 bases lying between them. Per the germline V gene, CDR1 is KGHSH and CDR2 is LQKENI. This clonotype originated in a human donor with chronic lymphocytic leukemia. The J gene is TRBJ1-3, the V gene TRBV18, with D unresolved. The sequences come from PBMCs, collected after 24 months of ibrutinib treatment. The CDR3 DNA sequence: TGTGCCAGCTCACGGGCAACTGGAAACACCATATATTTT. It yields the protein CASSRATGNTIYF.